The rows below give T cell receptor beta chains drawn from one sample of a study of CD8 T cells in ankylosing spondylitis. TCRdb passed the 5' RACE reads through MiXCR, listing each CDR3 protein once. The profile shows about 160,000 distinct CDR3 sequences, under 45% of them singletons. The sample was synovial fluid, either unsorted or a sorted T cell fraction (not recorded which). These receptors were collected from a male donor with ankylosing spondylitis. Each CDR3 is given with its conserved first and last residue. D genes are given only for firm matches. Rows give clone size only sometimes, using once, few, many, or a class for an expanded clone.

>TRBJ2-7|TRBV5-1|-|once
CASSLEEDLYEQYF
TGCGCCAGCAGCTTGGAGGAGGATTTGTACGAGCAGTACTTC
>TRBJ2-3|TRBV15|-|-
CATSPPGPGLSADTQYF
TGTGCCACCAGCCCACCGGGGCCAGGTCTAAGCGCAGATACGCAGTATTTT
>TRBJ2-7|TRBV2|TRBD1|-
CASSRTGGASYEQYF
TGTGCCAGCAGCAGGACAGGGGGGGCTTCCTACGAGCAGTACTTC
>TRBJ2-2|TRBV28|-|-
CASSPAGMARTGELFF
TGTGCCAGCAGTCCGGCCGGGATGGCCCGCACCGGGGAGCTGTTTTTT
>TRBJ2-1|TRBV12-3/TRBV12-4|TRBD2|-
CASSPGLAAHPTENEQFF
TGTGCCAGCAGTCCCGGGCTAGCGGCTCACCCGACCGAAAATGAGCAGTTCTTC
>TRBJ2-7|TRBV5-6|TRBD1|few
CASSSLDRRYEQYF
TGTGCCAGCAGCTCCTTGGACAGGCGCTACGAGCAGTACTTC
>TRBJ2-2|TRBV5-1|-|-
CASSLERWAYTGELFF
TGCGCCAGCAGCTTGGAGCGCTGGGCTTACACCGGGGAGCTGTTTTTT
>TRBJ2-7|TRBV4-1|-|-
CASSQDQERPNSYEQYF
TGCGCCAGCAGCCAAGATCAGGAGCGGCCTAACTCCTACGAGCAGTACTTC
>TRBJ1-1|TRBV12-3/TRBV12-4|-|-
CASRTAAEAFF
TGTGCCAGCAGGACAGCCGCTGAAGCTTTCTTT
>TRBJ1-2|TRBV12-3/TRBV12-4|-|few
CASTPGGGYGYTF
TGTGCCAGCACCCCGGGTGGGGGCTATGGCTACACCTTC
>TRBJ1-2|TRBV9|-|few
CASSVGLPWGTVNYGYTF
TGTGCCAGCAGCGTAGGTCTCCCTTGGGGGACGGTTAACTATGGCTACACCTTC
>TRBJ2-1|TRBV20-1|TRBD2|many
CSARTSGYNEQFF
TGCAGTGCCCGGACTAGCGGATACAATGAGCAGTTCTTC
>TRBJ1-5|TRBV4-2|-|few
CASSQDSNTDFFNQPQHF
TGTGCCAGCAGCCAAGATAGTAACACAGATTTCTTCAATCAGCCCCAGCATTTT
>TRBJ2-2|TRBV6-4|-|many
CASSEGGTGELFF
TGTGCCAGCAGTGAAGGTGGCACCGGGGAGCTGTTTTTT
>TRBJ2-1|TRBV15|-|-
CATSREGGEQFF
TGTGCCACCAGCAGAGAAGGCGGGGAGCAGTTCTTC